This T cell receptor (beta chain) appears in the sequencing data of a study of T cells in Graves' hyperthyroidism and ophthalmopathy. This clonotype came up many times. Its antigen remains unidentified. Study-wide results and limits: Blood also carried most thyroid clonotypes expanded above 0.001.

Amplified regions were TCR beta CDR3 sequences from RNA transcripts. The HTBI set primed first-round TCR CDR3 RT-PCR. TCRdb re-called the multiplex PCR reads through MiXCR, storing one row per CDR3 protein. The data hold roughly 740,000 distinct CDR3 sequences, with over 15% observed a single time. Germline V gene lookup returns CDR1 SEHNR and CDR2 FQNEAQ (reference sequence). The CDR3 contains 16 residues. Trimming left V 5 bases short and J 6 bases short, with 21 bases between. Researchers barred patients who had uncontrolled infection, other autoimmune disease, pregnancy or lactation. Clinical symptoms, serum thyroxine and TRAb, thyroid ultrasound and orbital computed tomography were used for the diagnoses. Out of approximately 10 ml of fresh peripheral blood came the PBMCs.

Material for sequencing was blood. The receptor comes from a man aged 18-30 years with Graves' hyperthyroidism. The chain employs TRBV7-9 and TRBJ2-3; D might be TRBD1 (6 bases). Written as DNA, the CDR3 is TGTGCCAGCAGCCCACAAGGGGGTCGACAGGCGGATACGCAGTATTTT. It translates to CASSPQGGRQADTQYF.